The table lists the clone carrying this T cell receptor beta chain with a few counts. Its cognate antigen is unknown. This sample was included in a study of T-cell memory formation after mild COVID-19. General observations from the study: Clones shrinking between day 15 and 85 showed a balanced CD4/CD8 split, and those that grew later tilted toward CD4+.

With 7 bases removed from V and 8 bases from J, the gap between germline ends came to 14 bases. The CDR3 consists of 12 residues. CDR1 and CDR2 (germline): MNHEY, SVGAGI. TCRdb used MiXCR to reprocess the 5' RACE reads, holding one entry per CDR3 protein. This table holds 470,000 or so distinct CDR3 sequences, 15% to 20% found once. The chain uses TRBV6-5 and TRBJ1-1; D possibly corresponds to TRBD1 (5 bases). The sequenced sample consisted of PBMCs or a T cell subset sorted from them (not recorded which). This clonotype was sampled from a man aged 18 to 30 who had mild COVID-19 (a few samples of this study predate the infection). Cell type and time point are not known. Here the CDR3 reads CASTPGQAEAFF. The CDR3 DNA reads TGTGCCAGCACCCCAGGGCAGGCAGAAGCTTTCTTT.